A single sample is the source of the 17 T cell receptor beta chains below, sequenced in a study of neurological immune-mediated disorders. TCRdb processed the 5' RACE reads anew with MiXCR; each CDR3 protein has one entry. The profile covers about 59,000 distinct CDR3 sequences, with around 3.5% appearing a single time and approximately 3.1% taken by the ten largest. The sequencing input was PBMCs. The receptors were sampled from a woman in her twenties or thirties with multiple sclerosis.

There are many counts of this clonotype. CDR3 nucleotide sequence: TGTGCCAGCAGTTTAGAGGGGAGGGCCACTGAAGCTTTCTTT. This codes for CASSLEGRATEAFF. The gene calls are TRBV27 and TRBJ1-1; weak D call: TRBD1 (5 bases). This CDR3 region has 14 residues. V was shortened by 2 bases and J by 4 bases, with 11 bases between the two germline ends. The germline V gene has CDR1 MNHEY and CDR2 SMNVEV (reference sequence).

This clonotype was counted only a few times. This chain connects TRBV7-8 to TRBJ2-3; D may correspond to TRBD1 or TRBD2 (5 bases each). Germline lookup yields CDR1 SGHVS and CDR2 FQNEAQ. The CDR3 covers 16 residues. Deletions cut 5 bases from V and 4 bases from J, with 19 bases between. In DNA form, the CDR3 reads TGTGCCAGCAGCCTAGTTTGGGACCTCGGATCAGATACGCAGTATTTT. Residues: CASSLVWDLGSDTQYF.

At least ten counts were recorded for this clonotype. This chain joins TRBV18 and TRBJ1-1; possibly TRBD1 for D (5 bases). V lost 2 bases and J 4 bases, leaving 14 bases between the germline ends. This CDR3 comprises 15 residues. Germline V lookup: CDR1 KGHSH, CDR2 LQKENI. The CDR3 coding sequence is TGTGCCAGCTCACCAACAAAAGTGGGGGGCACTGAAGCTTTCTTT. Residues: CASSPTKVGGTEAFF.

This clonotype was seen repeatedly, ten times or more. V is TRBV21-1 and J is TRBJ2-5; the table's D call, TRBD2, was not checked against the DNA. TRBV21-1 is labeled a pseudogene. The CDR3 sequence is 20 residues long. The chain's CDR3 is CASSKVKGTSGGPSKETQYF. The CDR3 DNA is TGTGCCAGCAGCAAAGTTAAGGGGACTAGCGGGGGCCCTTCGAAAGAGACCCAGTACTTC.

This clonotype was observed many times. The rearrangement uses TRBV4-1 and TRBJ2-7, with D possibly TRBD2 on 7 matching bases. CDR3 length: 15 amino acids. V lost 4 bases to trimming and J lost 3 bases, with 16 bases between them. Germline V gene data show CDR1 as MGHRA and CDR2 as YSYEKL. The DNA for the CDR3 is TGCGCCAGCAGCCGGATAGGGGGGGCGGACTACGAGCAGTACTTC. Its protein is CASSRIGGADYEQYF.

At least ten counts were recorded for this clonotype. V gene TRBV5-1 combines with J gene TRBJ1-5; TRBD1 matches at 8 bases. CDR1 is SGHRS and CDR2 is YFSETQ in the germline V gene. CDR3 length equals 15 residues. J was trimmed by 4 bases and V by 4 bases; bases with no gene match: 7. The DNA for the CDR3 is TGCGCCAGCAGCGCCTGGACAGGGCCAAATCAGCCCCAGCATTTT. Encoded protein: CASSAWTGPNQPQHF.

This clonotype has at least ten counts. The junction does not match germline at one end; this may be a read error. The chain recombines TRBV7-2 with TRBJ2-4, with D uncertain. From germline, CDR1 is SGHTA and CDR2 FQGNSA. This CDR3 spans 12 amino acids. In DNA form, the CDR3 reads TGTGCCAGCAGCTCTGTCGGGCGGCCCCCTCGATTC. This translates into CASSSVGRPPRF.

This clonotype was recorded at least ten times. The chain uses TRBV27 and TRBJ2-7, with D perhaps TRBD1 (5 bases). The V end lost 7 bases, the J end lost 2 bases, and 15 bases lay between the germline ends. Germline loops: CDR1 MNHEY, CDR2 SMNVEV (reference sequence). The CDR3 consists of 14 residues. The CDR3 loop reads CASKGPGLTYEQYF. CDR3 in DNA: TGTGCCAGCAAGGGTCCAGGGTTGACCTACGAGCAGTACTTC.

This clonotype was recorded many times. This sequence joins TRBV4-1 and TRBJ1-1; the D gene is possibly TRBD1 (6 bases). This CDR3 spans 15 amino acids. Trimming pared 3 bases from V and 0 bases from J, leaving 11 bases between. CDR1 and CDR2 from the germline V gene are MGHRA and YSYEKL. The CDR3 region has the DNA TGCGCCAGCAGCCAGGTGGGGGCGATGAACACTGAAGCTTTCTTT. Its protein product is CASSQVGAMNTEAFF.

At least ten counts were recorded for this clonotype. The chain recombines TRBV12-3 or TRBV12-4 with TRBJ2-5, with D uncertain. The CDR3 contains 13 residues. Trimming left V 5 bases short and J 3 bases short, with 10 bases between. The CDR3 coding sequence is TGTGCCAGCAGTCGTGGGCGGAAAGAGACCCAGTACTTC. Translating it yields CASSRGRKETQYF.

This clonotype was counted many times. The chain recombines TRBV5-5 with TRBJ2-1; weak D call: TRBD2 (7 bases). The CDR3 length is 14 residues. V lost 3 bases to trimming and J lost 7 bases, with 14 bases between them. Per germline, CDR1 SGHKS and CDR2 YYEKEE (reference sequence). The CDR3 coding sequence is TGTGCCAGCAGCTGGGGGGGGCCAGGGAATGAGCAGTTCTTC. The encoded protein is CASSWGGPGNEQFF.

This clonotype has ten or more counts. This sequence joins TRBV9 and TRBJ1-2, with 7 bases that match TRBD1. V trimming: 3 bases; J trimming: 4 bases; junction bases outside the gene matches: 12. CDR3 length equals 16 residues. Germline lookup yields CDR1 SGDLS and CDR2 YYNGEE. CDR3 sequence: CASSGPGQTIPYGYTF. The CDR3 nucleotides are TGTGCCAGCAGCGGGCCGGGACAGACAATTCCCTATGGCTACACCTTC.

Points on this clonotype: At one end, the junction sequence differs from germline, possibly due to a read error. The chain has TRBV20-1 and TRBJ2-3; 16 nucleotides line up with TRBD2. CDR3 length: 19 residues. The germline V gene encodes CDR1 DFQATT and CDR2 SNEGSKA (reference sequence). This CDR3 is CSARDRGLAGGRSTDTQYF. CDR3 nucleotide sequence: TGCAGTGCCAGAGACCGGGGACTAGCGGGAGGGCGGAGCACAGATACGCAGTATTTT.

This clonotype was detected ten times or more. The chain uses TRBV20-1 and TRBJ1-2; tentative D call: TRBD1 (5 bases). This CDR3 comprises 10 residues. Germline V CDR1 and CDR2: DFQATT, SNEGSKA (reference sequence). Trimming pared 6 bases from V and 6 bases from J, leaving 8 bases between. Written as DNA, the CDR3 is TGCAGTGCCGCCAGGGATGGCTACACCTTC. Protein sequence: CSAARDGYTF.

This clonotype came up many times. V usage is TRBV20-1 and J usage is TRBJ1-1, with D possibly being TRBD1 (6 bases). CDR1 is DFQATT, CDR2 SNEGSKA, per germline (reference sequence). V shed 6 bases and J shed 3 bases, with 14 bases lying between them. The CDR3 runs 13 residues. CDR3 sequence (DNA): TGCAGTGCCCCAGCGGGACAACACACTGAAGCTTTCTTT. Its translation is CSAPAGQHTEAFF.

In this sample, this clonotype turned up many times. This chain uses TRBV5-1 with TRBJ2-2; TRBD1 agrees at 9 bases. With V trimmed by 1 base and J by 6 bases, 7 bases remained unmatched. The CDR3 consists of 16 residues. The germline CDR1 and CDR2 sequences are SGHRS and YFSETQ. CDR3 nucleotide sequence: TGCGCCAGCAGCTTGATAAGGACAGGGGTCCCCGGGGAGCTGTTTTTT. Its translation is CASSLIRTGVPGELFF.

At least ten counts were recorded for this clonotype. The chain employs TRBV20-1 and TRBJ2-1; 7 bases align to TRBD1. The germline gives CDR1 DFQATT, CDR2 SNEGSKA (reference sequence). With 3 bases clipped from V and 6 bases from J, the junction kept 8 bases outside the gene matches. This CDR3 spans 14 amino acids. The CDR3 DNA follows: TGCAGTGCTAGTAGGGGGCCTTCGTTCAATGAGCAGTTCTTC. This codes for CSASRGPSFNEQFF.